This TCR beta chain was captured in a study of T cells in Graves' hyperthyroidism and ophthalmopathy. As for this clonotype: Antigen: not known.

Overall study results and limits: The majority of expanded thyroid clonotypes above 0.001 also appeared in blood. Ophthalmopathy got predicted by the model a median approximately 6 months before its onset.

V lost 2 bases to trimming and J lost 7 bases; unmatched junction nucleotides: 13. The germline V gene encodes CDR1 SGHTA and CDR2 FQGTGA. This CDR3 spans 18 amino acids. What was amplified from RNA transcripts were TCR beta CDR3 regions. HTBI primers drove first-round RT-PCR of the TCR CDR3. One entry per CDR3 protein, called by TCRdb with MiXCR from the multiplex PCR reads. Of about 740,000 distinct CDR3 sequences detected, 11% to 15% appear once; the ten largest clones hold roughly 10%. The PBMCs were taken from over 9.5 ml of fresh peripheral blood. The genes are TRBV7-3 and TRBJ2-7; 14 nucleotides match TRBD2. Sequenced material: blood. This TCR was sampled from a woman in her late teens or twenties with Graves' hyperthyroidism. CDR3 sequence: CASSLFGTSGSIGSEQYF. The CDR3 DNA follows: TGTGCCAGCAGCTTATTTGGGACTAGCGGGAGTATCGGGTCTGAGCAGTACTTC. The full variable domain, with the rest looked up from reference TRBV7-3 and TRBJ2-7, is GAGVSQTPSNKVTEKGKYVELRCDPISGHTALYWYRQSLGQGPEFLIYFQGTGAADDSGLPNDRFFAVRPEGSVSTLKIQRTERGDSAVYLCASSLFGTSGSIGSEQYFGPGTRLTVT.